The sequence of this T cell receptor (beta chain) was determined in a study of cytomegalovirus exposure and HLA in healthy donors. This CDR3 spans 14 amino acids. Germline V CDR1 and CDR2: MNHEY, SMNVEV (reference sequence). The V gene end was trimmed by 6 bases and the J gene end by 9 bases; junction bases not matched to a gene: 8. In the case of this clone: The antigen is not known.

Study conclusions and caveats: Within a later analysis, the majority of CMV-associated TCR beta chains appeared HLA-restricted. In an earlier analysis, most TCR beta V segments were productive about 87% or about 30% of the time.

Vbeta (60) and Jbeta (13) primers were used in the PCR. Using immunoSEQ multiplex PCR, the repertoire was profiled, and TCRdb retains in-frame clones only, with some absent. The table has under 140,000 clones, more than 65% seen once. Specimen: PBMCs. This clonotype was obtained from a man aged 25-45 years in good health and CMV-seropositive. V and J are TRBV27 and TRBJ1-6, with 7 positions matching TRBD1. CDR3 sequence reads: CASRRQGAGSPLHF. The CDR3 nucleotides read TGTGCCAGCAGGCGACAGGGTGCAGGTTCACCCCTCCACTTT.